The 2 T cell receptor beta chains below come from one sample, sequenced in a study of blood T cell repertoires in COVID-19. Sequencing used immunoSEQ multiplex PCR; TCRdb keeps in-frame clones, though not all of them. The sample lists about 200,000 clones, around 82% occurring once. Sequenced input: peripheral blood. These receptors all stem from a human donor in a cohort sampled during active COVID-19.

This CDR3 reads CASSRGTGATGELFF. In DNA form, the CDR3 reads TGTGCCAGCAGCCGCGGGACAGGGGCTACCGGGGAGCTGTTTTTT. This chain links TRBV11-2 with TRBJ2-2; TRBD1 aligns across 10 bases. The CDR3 is 15 amino acids. Trimming took 5 bases from V and 5 from J; bases not matched to a gene: 5. Germline values: CDR1 SGHAT, CDR2 FQNNGV.

This clone came up once. The chain recombines TRBV2 with TRBJ1-1; D remains ambiguous. The CDR3 has 13 residues. Trimming removed 0 bases at V and 3 bases at J, with 5 bases between. Germline CDR1 is SNHLY and CDR2 is FYNNEI. CDR3 nucleotide sequence: TGTGCCAGCAGTGAAGCGAGCTACACTGAAGCTTTCTTT. The encoded protein is CASSEASYTEAFF. Based on the CDR3 plus reference TRBV2 and TRBJ1-1, the full variable domain is EPEVTQTPSHQVTQMGQEVILRCVPISNHLYFYWYRQILGQKVEFLVSFYNNEISEKSEIFDDQFSVERPDGSNFTLKIRSTKLEDSAMYFCASSEASYTEAFFGQGTRLTVV.